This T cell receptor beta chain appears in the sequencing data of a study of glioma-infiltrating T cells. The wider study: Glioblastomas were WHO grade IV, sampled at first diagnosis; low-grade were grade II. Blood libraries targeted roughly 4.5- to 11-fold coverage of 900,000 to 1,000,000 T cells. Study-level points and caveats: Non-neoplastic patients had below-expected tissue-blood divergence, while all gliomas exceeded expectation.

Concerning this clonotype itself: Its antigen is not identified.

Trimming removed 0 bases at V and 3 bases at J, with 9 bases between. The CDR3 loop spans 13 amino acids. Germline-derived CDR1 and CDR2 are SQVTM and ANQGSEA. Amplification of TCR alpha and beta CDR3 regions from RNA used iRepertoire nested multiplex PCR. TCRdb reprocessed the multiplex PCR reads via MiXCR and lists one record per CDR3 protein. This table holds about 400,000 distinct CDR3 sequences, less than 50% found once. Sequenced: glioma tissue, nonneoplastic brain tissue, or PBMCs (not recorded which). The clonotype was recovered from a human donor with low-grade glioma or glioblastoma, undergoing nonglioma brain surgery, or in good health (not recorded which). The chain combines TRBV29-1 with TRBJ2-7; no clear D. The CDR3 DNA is TGCAGCGTTGAAGAGTACTACGGCTACGAGCAGTACTTC. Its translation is CSVEEYYGYEQYF.